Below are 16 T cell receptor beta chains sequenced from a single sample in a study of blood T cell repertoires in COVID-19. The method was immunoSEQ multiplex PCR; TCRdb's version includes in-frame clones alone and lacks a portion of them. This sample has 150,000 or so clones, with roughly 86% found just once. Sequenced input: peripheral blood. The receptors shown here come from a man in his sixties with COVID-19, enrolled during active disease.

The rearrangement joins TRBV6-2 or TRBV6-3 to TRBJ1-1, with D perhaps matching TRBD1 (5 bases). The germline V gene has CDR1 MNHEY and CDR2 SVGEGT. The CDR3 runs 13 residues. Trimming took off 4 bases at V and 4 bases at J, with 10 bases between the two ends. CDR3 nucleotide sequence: TGTGCCAGCAGTTTGGCGGGGGTCACTGAAGCTTTCTTT. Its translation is CASSLAGVTEAFF.

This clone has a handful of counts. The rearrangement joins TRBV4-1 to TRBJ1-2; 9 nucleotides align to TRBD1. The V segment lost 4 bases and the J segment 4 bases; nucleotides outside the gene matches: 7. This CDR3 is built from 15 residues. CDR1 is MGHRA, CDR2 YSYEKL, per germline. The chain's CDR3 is CASSRGDREFYGYTF. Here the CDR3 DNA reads TGCGCCAGCAGCCGCGGGGACAGGGAATTCTATGGCTACACCTTC.

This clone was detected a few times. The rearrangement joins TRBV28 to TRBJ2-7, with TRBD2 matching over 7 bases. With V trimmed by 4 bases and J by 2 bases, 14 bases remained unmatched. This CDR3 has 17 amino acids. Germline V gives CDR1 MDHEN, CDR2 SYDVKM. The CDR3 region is CASSSWGGAGPTYEQYF. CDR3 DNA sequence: TGTGCCAGCAGTTCCTGGGGCGGAGCGGGACCTACCTACGAGCAGTACTTC.

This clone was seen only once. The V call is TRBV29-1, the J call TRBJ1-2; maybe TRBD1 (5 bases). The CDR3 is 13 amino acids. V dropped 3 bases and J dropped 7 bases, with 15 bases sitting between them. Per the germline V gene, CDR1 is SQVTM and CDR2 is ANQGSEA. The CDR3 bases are TGCAGCGTTGAGAAGCCAGGGAATGGTGGCTACACCTTC. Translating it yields CSVEKPGNGGYTF.

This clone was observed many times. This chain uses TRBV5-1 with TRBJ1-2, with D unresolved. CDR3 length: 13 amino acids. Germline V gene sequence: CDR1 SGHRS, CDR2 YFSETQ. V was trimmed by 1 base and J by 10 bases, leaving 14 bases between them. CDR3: CASSLPGGDDYTF. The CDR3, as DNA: TGCGCCAGCAGCTTGCCCGGTGGAGATGACTACACCTTC.

The CDR3 reads CSVRRQTNTEAFF. Here the CDR3 DNA reads TGCAGCGTTAGAAGACAGACGAACACTGAAGCTTTCTTT. V and J are TRBV29-1 and TRBJ1-1, with D perhaps matching TRBD1 (5 bases). This CDR3 region has 13 residues. V dropped 5 bases and J dropped 1 base, with 11 bases sitting between them. Germline V lookup: CDR1 SQVTM, CDR2 ANQGSEA.

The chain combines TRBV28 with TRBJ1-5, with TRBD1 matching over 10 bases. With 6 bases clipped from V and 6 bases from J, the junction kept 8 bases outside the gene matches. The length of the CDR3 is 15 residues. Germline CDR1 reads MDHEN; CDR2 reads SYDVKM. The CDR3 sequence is CASSRQGAGRQPQHF. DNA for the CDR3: TGTGCCAGCAGCAGACAGGGGGCAGGTCGTCAGCCCCAGCATTTT.

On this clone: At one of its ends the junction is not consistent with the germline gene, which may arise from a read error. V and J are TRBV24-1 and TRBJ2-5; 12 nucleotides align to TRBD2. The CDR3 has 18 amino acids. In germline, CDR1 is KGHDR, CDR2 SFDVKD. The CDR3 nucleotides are TGTGCCACCAGTGAGGCTCTAGCGGGAGGGCCTTATGTAGAGACTCAGTACTTC. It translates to CATSEALAGGPYVETQYF.

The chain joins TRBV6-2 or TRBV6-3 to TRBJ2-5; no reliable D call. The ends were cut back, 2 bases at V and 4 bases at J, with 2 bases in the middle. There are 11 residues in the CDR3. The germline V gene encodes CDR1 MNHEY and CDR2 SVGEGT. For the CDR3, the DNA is TGTGCCAGCAGTTACCTAGAGACCCAGTACTTC. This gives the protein CASSYLETQYF.

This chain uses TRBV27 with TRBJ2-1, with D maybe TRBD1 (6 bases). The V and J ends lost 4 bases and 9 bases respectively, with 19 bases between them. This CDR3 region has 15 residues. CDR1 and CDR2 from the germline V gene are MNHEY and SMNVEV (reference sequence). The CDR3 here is CASSSGTRSGFEQFF. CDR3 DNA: TGTGCCAGCAGTTCCGGGACAAGGAGCGGATTTGAGCAGTTCTTC.

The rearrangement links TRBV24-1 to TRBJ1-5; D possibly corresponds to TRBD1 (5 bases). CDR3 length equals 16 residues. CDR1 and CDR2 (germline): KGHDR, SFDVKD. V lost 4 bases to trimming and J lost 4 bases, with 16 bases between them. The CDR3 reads CATSESLGGVNQPQHF. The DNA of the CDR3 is TGTGCCACCAGTGAGTCCTTGGGGGGGGTGAATCAGCCCCAGCATTTT.

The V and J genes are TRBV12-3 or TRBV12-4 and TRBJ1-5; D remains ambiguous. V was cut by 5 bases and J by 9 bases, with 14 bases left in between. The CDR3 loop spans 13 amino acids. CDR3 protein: CASSPSPVSPQHF. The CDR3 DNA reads TGTGCCAGCAGTCCGTCTCCAGTTTCGCCCCAGCATTTT.

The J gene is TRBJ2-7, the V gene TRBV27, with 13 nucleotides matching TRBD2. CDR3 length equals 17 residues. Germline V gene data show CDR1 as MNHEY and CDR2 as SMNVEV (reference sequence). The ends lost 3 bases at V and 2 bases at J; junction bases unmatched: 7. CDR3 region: CASSFAPGTSGTYEQYF. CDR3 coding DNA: TGTGCCAGCAGTTTCGCGCCCGGGACTAGCGGGACCTACGAGCAGTACTTC.

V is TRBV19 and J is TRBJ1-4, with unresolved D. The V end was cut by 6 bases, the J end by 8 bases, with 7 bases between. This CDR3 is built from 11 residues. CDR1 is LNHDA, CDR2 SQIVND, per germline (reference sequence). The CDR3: CASSPGEKLFF. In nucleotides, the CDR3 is TGTGCCAGTAGCCCCGGGGAAAAACTGTTTTTT.

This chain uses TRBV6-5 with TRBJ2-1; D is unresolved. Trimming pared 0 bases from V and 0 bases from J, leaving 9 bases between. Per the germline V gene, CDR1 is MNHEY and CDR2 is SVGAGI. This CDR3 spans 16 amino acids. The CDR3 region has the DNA TGTGCCAGCAGTTACTCAGATTCCTACTCCTACAATGAGCAGTTCTTC. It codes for CASSYSDSYSYNEQFF.

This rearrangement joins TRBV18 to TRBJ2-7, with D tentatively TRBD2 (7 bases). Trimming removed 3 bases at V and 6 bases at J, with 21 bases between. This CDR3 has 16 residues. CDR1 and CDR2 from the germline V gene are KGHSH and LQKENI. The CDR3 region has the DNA TGTGCCAGCTCACCTCAAGGCCGGGGGGCCAGGTCCGAGCAGTACTTC. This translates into CASSPQGRGARSEQYF.